Sequencing of this T cell receptor beta chain was carried out in a study of T cell responses to AZD1222 COVID-19 vaccine. Using immunoSEQ multiplex PCR, the repertoire was profiled, and TCRdb retains in-frame clones only, with some absent. The data hold around 100,000 clones, with around 87% observed a single time. Whole-study results and caveats: Two doses of AZD1222 preceded a rise in Spike-specific TCR breadth and depth. Without day 14 samples, only post-peak T cell repertoires were studied. It should be noted that donors were predominantly white British and more often female, and clonal diversity was possibly underestimated.

As to this clone: Its antigen is as yet unknown.

In germline, CDR1 is LNHDA, CDR2 SQIVND (reference sequence). The CDR3 has 14 amino acids. The germline V and J ends were trimmed by 4 bases and 3 bases, with 12 bases remaining between them. The sequencing here drew on peripheral blood, taken on day 0 of MenACWY control vaccination. This chain connects TRBV19 to TRBJ1-1; D remains unclear. The TCR comes from an adult in good health. The CDR3 reads CASSTFGRDTEAFF. In DNA, the CDR3 is TGTGCCAGTAGTACCTTTGGGCGGGACACTGAAGCTTTCTTT.